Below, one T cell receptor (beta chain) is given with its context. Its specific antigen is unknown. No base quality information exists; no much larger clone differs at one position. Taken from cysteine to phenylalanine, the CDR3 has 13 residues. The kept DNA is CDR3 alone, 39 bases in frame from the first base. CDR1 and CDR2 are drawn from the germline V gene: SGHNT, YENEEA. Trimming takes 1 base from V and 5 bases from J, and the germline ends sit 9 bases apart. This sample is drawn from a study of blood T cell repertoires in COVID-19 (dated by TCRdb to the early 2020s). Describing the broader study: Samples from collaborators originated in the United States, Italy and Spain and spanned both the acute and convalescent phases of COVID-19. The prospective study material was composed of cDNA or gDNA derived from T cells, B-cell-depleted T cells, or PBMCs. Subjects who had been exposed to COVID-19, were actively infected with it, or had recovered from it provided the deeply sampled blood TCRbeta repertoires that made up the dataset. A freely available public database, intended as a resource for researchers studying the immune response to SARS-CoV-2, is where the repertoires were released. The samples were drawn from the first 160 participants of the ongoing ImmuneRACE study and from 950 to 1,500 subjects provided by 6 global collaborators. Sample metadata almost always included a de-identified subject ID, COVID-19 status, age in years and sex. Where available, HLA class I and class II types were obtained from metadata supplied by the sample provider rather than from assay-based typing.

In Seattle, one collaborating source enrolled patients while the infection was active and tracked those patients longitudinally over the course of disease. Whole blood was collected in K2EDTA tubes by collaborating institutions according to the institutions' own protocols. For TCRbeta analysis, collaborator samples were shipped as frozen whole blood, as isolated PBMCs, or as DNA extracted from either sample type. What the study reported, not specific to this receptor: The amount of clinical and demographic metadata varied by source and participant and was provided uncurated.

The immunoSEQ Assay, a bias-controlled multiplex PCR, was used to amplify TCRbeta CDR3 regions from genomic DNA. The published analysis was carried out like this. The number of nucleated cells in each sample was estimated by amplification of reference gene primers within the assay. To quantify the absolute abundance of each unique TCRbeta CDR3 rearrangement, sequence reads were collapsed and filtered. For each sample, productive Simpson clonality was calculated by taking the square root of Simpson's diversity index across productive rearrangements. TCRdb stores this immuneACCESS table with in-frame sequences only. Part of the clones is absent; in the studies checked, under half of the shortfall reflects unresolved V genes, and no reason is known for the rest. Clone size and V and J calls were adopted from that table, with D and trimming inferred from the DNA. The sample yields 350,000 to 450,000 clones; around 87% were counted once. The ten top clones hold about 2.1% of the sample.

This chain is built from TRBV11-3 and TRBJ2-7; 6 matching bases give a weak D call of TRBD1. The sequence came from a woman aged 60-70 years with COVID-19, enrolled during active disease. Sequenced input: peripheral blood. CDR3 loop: CASSLAQGDEQYF. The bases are TGTGCCAGCAGCTTAGCACAGGGCGACGAGCAGTACTTC.